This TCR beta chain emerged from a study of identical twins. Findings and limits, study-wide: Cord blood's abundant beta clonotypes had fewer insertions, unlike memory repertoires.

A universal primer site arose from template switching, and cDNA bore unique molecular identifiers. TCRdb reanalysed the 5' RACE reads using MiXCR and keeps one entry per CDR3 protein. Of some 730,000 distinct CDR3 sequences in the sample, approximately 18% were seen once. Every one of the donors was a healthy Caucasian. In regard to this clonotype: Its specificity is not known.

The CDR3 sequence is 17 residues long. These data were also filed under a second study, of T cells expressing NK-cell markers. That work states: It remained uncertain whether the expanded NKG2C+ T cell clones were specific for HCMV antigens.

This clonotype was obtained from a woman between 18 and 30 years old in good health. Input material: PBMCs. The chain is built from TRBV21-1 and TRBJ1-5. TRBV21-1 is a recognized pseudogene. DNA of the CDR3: TGTGCCAGCAGCAAAGTTTTGGGTAGTTATAGCAATCAGCCCCAGCATTTT. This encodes CASSKVLGSYSNQPQHF.